This T cell receptor beta chain was obtained from a study of identical twins' blood T cells. The length of the CDR3 is 15 residues. Trimming removed 4 bases at V and 1 base at J, with 14 bases between. The germline CDR1 and CDR2 sequences are SGHRS and YFSETQ. Libraries were made from RNA as TCR cDNA, using a modified protocol. TCRdb called the 5' RACE reads again in MiXCR, with one record for every CDR3 protein. The sample contains 300,000 to 400,000 distinct CDR3 sequences, about 28% of which appear only once. This TCR derives from a woman aged 18 to 55 in good health. Sequencing used PBMCs. The V call is TRBV5-1, the J call TRBJ1-1, with no clear D. The CDR3 coding sequence is TGCGCCAGCAGCCATATCGGAGGATCGAACACTGAAGCTTTCTTT. Its translation is CASSHIGGSNTEAFF.